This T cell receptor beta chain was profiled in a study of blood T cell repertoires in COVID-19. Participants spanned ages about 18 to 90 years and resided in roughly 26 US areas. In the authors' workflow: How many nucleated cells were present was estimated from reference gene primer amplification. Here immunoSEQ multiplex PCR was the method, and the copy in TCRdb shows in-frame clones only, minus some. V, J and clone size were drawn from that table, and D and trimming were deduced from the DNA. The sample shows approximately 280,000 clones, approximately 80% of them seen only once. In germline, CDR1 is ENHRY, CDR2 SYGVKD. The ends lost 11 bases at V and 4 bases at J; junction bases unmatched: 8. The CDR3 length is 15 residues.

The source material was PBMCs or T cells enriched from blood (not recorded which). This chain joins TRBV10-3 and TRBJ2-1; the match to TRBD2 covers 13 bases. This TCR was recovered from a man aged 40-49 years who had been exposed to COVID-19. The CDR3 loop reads CAVTSGRAGYNEQFF. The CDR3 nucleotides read TGTGCCGTAACTAGCGGGAGGGCCGGTTACAATGAGCAGTTCTTC.